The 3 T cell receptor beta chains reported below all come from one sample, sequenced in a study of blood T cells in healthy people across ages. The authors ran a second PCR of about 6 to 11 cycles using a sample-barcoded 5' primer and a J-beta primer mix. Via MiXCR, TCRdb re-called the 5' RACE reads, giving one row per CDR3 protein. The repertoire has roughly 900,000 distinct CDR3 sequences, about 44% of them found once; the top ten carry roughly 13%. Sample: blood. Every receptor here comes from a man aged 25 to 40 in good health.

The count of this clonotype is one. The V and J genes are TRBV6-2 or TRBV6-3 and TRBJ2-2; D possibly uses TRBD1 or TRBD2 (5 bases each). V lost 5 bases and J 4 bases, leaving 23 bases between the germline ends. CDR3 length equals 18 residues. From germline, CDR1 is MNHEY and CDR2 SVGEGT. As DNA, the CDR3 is TGTGCCAGCAGTCCCTGGGGAACGGGACCCCCGGGCACCGGGGAGCTGTTTTTT. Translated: CASSPWGTGPPGTGELFF.

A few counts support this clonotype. The CDR3 loop reads CAWSVVNYYEQYF. The CDR3, as DNA: TGTGCCTGGAGTGTAGTCAACTACTACGAGCAGTACTTC. The rearrangement joins TRBV30 to TRBJ2-7; no clear D. V was shortened by 0 bases and J by 3 bases, with 9 bases between the two germline ends. CDR1 is GTSNPN and CDR2 is SVGIG in the germline V gene (reference sequence). CDR3 length: 13 amino acids.

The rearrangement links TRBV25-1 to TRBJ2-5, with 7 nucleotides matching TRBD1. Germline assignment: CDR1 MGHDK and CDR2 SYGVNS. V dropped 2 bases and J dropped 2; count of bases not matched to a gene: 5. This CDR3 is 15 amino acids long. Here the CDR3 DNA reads TGTGCCAGCAGTGAAGGCAGGGGGAAGCAAGAGACCCAGTACTTC. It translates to CASSEGRGKQETQYF.